The clone carrying this T cell receptor beta chain has a handful of counts. This sample was included in a study of blood T cell repertoires in COVID-19. Study as a whole: Acute and convalescent COVID-19 specimens originated in the United States, Italy and Spain. PBMCs, B-cell-depleted T cells, or T cells were the source of the cDNA or gDNA that made up the material.

Original processing methods: Amplifying reference gene primers gave estimates of nucleated cell counts. The repertoire was sequenced with immunoSEQ multiplex PCR; TCRdb's copy has only in-frame clones and lacks some. The V and J calls and clone size were taken over from that table, and D and trimming were inferred from the DNA. The table shows approximately 43,000 clones, with around 81% occurring only once. The sequencing input was peripheral blood. The clonotype was recovered from a man aged 35 to 55 with active or convalescent COVID-19.

The CDR3 loop reads CASSGEEYNYGYTF. Here the CDR3 DNA reads TGTGCCAGCAGCGGAGAGGAGTATAACTATGGCTACACCTTC. The genes are TRBV7-9 and TRBJ1-2; D gene unclear. Deletions cut 5 bases from V and 1 base from J, with 11 bases between. The CDR3 covers 14 residues. CDR1 is SEHNR and CDR2 is FQNEAQ in the germline V gene (reference sequence).